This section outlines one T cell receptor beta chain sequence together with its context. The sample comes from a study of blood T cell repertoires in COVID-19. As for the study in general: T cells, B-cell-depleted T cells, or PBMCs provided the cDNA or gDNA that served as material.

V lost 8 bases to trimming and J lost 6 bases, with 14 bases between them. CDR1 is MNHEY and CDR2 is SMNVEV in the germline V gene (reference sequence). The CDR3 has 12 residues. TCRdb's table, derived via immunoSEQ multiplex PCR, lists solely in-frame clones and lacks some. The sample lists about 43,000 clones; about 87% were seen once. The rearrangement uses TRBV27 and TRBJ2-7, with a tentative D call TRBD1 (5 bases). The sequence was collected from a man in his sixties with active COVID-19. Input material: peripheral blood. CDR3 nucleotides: TGTGCCAGCTCCCAAAACAGGTTCGAGCAGTACTTC. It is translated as CASSQNRFEQYF.